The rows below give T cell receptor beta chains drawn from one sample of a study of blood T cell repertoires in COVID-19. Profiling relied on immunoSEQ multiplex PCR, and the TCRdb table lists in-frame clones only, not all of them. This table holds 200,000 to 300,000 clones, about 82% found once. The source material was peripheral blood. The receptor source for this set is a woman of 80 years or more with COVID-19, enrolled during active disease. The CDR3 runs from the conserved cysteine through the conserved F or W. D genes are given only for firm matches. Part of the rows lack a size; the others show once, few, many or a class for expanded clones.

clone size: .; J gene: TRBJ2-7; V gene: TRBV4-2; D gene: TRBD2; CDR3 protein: CASSQEAGLYEQYF; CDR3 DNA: TGTGCCAGCAGCCAAGAAGCGGGGCTCTACGAGCAGTACTTC
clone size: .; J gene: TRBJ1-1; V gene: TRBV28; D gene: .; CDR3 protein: CASISTLNTEAFF; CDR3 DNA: TGTGCCAGCATTAGTACTCTGAACACTGAAGCTTTCTTT
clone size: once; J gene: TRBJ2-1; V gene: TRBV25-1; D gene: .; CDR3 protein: CASSESGYHEQFF; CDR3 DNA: TGTGCCAGCAGTGAATCGGGGTACCATGAGCAGTTCTTC
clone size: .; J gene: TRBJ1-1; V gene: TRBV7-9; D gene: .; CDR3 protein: CASSFGSMNTEAFF; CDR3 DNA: TGTGCCAGCAGCTTCGGGAGTATGAACACTGAAGCTTTCTTT
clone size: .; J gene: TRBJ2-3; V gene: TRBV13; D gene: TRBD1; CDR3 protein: CASSVRDRRFTDTQYF; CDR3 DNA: TGTGCCAGCAGCGTCCGGGACAGGCGCTTCACAGATACGCAGTATTTT
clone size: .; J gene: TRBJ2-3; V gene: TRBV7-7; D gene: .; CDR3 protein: CASSSQGSDTQYF; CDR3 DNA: TGTGCCAGCAGCTCGCAGGGATCAGATACGCAGTATTTT
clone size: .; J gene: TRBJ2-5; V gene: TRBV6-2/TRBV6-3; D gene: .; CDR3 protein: CASSSPPGAGETQYF; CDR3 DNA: TGTGCCAGCAGTTCCCCGCCTGGGGCGGGGGAGACCCAGTACTTC
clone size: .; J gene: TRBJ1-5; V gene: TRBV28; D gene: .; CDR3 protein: CASSFFGGISNQPQHF; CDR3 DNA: TGTGCCAGCAGTTTTTTTGGCGGGATAAGCAATCAGCCCCAGCATTTT
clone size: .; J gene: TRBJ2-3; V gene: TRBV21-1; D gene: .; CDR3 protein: CASSQTHRDSGTDTQYF; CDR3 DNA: TGTGCCAGCAGCCAAACACACCGGGACAGTGGCACAGATACGCAGTATTTT
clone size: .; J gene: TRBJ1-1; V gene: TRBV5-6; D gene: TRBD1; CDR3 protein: CASSLLVGQGVTEAFF; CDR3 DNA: TGTGCCAGCAGCTTGTTGGTCGGACAGGGCGTCACTGAAGCTTTCTTT
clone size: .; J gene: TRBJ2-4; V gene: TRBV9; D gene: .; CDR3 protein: CASSVGMGQENIQYF; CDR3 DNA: TGTGCCAGCAGCGTAGGAATGGGGCAGGAAAACATTCAGTACTTC
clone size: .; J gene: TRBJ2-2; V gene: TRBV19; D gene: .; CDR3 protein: CASQVAANTGELFF; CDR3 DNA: TGTGCCAGTCAAGTGGCCGCGAACACCGGGGAGCTGTTTTTT
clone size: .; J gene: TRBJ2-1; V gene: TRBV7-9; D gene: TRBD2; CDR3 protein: CASSQRPASGVAEQFF; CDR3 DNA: TGTGCCAGCAGCCAACGACCGGCTAGCGGGGTGGCTGAGCAGTTCTTC
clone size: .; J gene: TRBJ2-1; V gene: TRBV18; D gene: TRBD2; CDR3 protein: CASSLRAGGESEQFF; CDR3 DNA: TGTGCCAGCTCACTAAGAGCGGGGGGGGAGAGTGAGCAGTTCTTC
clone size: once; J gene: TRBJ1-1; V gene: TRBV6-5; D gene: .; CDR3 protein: CASRQLQASNTEAFF; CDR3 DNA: TGTGCCAGCCGTCAGTTACAGGCGTCGAACACTGAAGCTTTCTTT
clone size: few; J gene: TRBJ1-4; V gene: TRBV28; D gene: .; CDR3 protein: CASSLEGKGNEKLFF; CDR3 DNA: TGTGCCAGCAGTCTGGAGGGGAAGGGTAATGAAAAACTGTTTTTT
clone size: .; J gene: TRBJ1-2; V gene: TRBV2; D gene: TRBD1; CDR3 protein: CASTGQISYGYTF; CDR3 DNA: TGTGCCAGCACGGGACAGATCTCCTATGGCTACACCTTC
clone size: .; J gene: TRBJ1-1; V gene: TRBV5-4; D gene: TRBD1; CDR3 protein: CASSESGGRNTEAFF; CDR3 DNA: TGTGCCAGCAGCGAGTCAGGGGGGAGGAACACTGAAGCTTTCTTT
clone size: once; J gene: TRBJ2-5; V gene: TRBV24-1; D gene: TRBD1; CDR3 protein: CATSDYSGGWETQYF; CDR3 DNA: TGTGCCACCAGTGATTACTCAGGGGGCTGGGAGACCCAGTACTTC
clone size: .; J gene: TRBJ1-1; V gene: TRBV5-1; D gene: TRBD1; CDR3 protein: CASRQGSGTEAFF; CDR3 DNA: TGCGCCAGCCGACAGGGATCGGGCACTGAAGCTTTCTTT
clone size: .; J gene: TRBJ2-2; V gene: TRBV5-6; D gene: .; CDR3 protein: CASSLDFQNTGELFF; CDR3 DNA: TGTGCCAGCAGCTTGGATTTCCAGAACACCGGGGAGCTGTTTTTT
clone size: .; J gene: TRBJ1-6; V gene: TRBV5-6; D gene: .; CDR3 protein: CASSSTTNSPLHF; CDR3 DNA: TGTGCCAGCAGCTCTACGACAAATTCACCCCTCCACTTT
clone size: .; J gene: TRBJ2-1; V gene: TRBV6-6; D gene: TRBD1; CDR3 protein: CASRNLDRGFGEQFF; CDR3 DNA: TGTGCCAGCAGAAATCTCGACAGGGGCTTTGGTGAGCAGTTCTTC
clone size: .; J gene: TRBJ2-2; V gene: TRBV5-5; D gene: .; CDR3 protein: CASSLVVSQGRTGELFF; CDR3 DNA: TGTGCCAGCAGCTTGGTGGTGTCGCAGGGGCGCACCGGGGAGCTGTTTTTT
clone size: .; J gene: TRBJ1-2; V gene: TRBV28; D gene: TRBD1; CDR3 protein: CASSRQGSYTF; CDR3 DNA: TGTGCCAGCAGCCGACAGGGTAGCTACACCTTC
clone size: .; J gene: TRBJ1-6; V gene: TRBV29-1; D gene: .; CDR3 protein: CSVVQGVGSPLHF; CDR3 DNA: TGCAGCGTTGTACAGGGAGTTGGATCACCCCTCCACTTT
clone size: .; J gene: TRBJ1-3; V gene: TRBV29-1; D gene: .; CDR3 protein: CSVEGRRGTGNTIYF; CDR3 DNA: TGCAGCGTTGAAGGGCGTAGGGGTACTGGAAACACCATATATTTT
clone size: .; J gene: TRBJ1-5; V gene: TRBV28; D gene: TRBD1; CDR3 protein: CASSLGPGQGPQHF; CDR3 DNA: TGTGCCAGCAGTCTGGGGCCGGGACAGGGGCCCCAGCATTTT
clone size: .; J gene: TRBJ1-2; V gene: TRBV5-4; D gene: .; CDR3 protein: CASSSQGFEGYTF; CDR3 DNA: TGTGCCAGCAGTTCTCAGGGTTTCGAGGGCTACACCTTC
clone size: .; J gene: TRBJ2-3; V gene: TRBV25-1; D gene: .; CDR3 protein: CASSPGGLDTQYF; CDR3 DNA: TGTGCCAGCAGCCCGGGGGGCCTAGATACGCAGTATTTT
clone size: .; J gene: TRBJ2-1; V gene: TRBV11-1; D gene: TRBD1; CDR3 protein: CASSWGQGFYNEQFF; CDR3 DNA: TGTGCCAGCAGCTGGGGACAGGGTTTCTACAATGAGCAGTTCTTC
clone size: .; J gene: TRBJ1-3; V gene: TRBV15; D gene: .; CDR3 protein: CATSRVGGSGNTIYF; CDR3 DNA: TGTGCCACCAGCAGAGTGGGGGGCTCTGGAAACACCATATATTTT
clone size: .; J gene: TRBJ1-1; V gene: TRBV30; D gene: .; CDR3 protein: CAWSVGGEAFF; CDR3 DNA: TGTGCCTGGAGTGTCGGGGGAGAAGCTTTCTTT
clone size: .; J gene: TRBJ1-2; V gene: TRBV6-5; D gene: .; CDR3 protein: CASRRGTPGNYGYTF; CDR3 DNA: TGTGCCAGCAGACGCGGGACTCCCGGTAACTATGGCTACACCTTC
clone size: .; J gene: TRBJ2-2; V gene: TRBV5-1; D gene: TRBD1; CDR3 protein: CASSGGQGAVGELFF; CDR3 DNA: TGCGCCAGCAGCGGCGGACAGGGGGCGGTCGGGGAGCTGTTTTTT
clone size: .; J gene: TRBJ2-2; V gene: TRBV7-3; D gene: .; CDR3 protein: CASSSASPNTGELFF; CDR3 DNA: TGTGCCAGCAGCTCCGCGAGTCCCAACACCGGGGAGCTGTTTTTT
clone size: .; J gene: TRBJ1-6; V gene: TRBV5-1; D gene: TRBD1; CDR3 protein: CASSSGQGVGSPLHF; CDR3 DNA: TGCGCCAGCAGCTCGGGACAGGGAGTCGGGTCACCCCTCCACTTT